The clone carrying this T cell receptor (beta chain) has just a few counts. The target antigen is unknown. The sample is drawn from a study of T cells after yellow fever vaccination. The V gene end was trimmed by 3 bases and the J gene end by 4 bases; junction bases not matched to a gene: 11. The CDR3 is 16 amino acids. CDR1 is SEHNR, CDR2 FQNEAQ, per germline (reference sequence). Study-wide results and caveats: Primary-vaccination clones mostly resurfaced post-booster (more than 95% CD4, roughly 90% CD8).

Making TCR cDNA involved 5'RACE template switching, which added UMIs and a universal primer site. TCRdb passed the 5' RACE reads through MiXCR, listing each CDR3 protein once. The sample consists of some 99,000 distinct CDR3 sequences, 5.8% of them appearing once. This rearrangement joins TRBV7-9 to TRBJ2-5; TRBD2 matches at 7 bases. The source is a man aged 18 to 30 who received the YFV17D yellow fever vaccine. The specimen was CD8+ T cells sorted from PBMCs, collected 10 days after the yellow fever booster vaccination. CDR3 sequence reads: CASSFGTTKGSETQYF. DNA of the CDR3: TGTGCCAGCAGCTTCGGGACTACAAAAGGATCAGAGACCCAGTACTTC. The whole variable domain, filled in from reference TRBV7-9 and TRBJ2-5, reads DTGVSQNPRHKITKRGQNVTFRCDPISEHNRLYWYRQTLGQGPEFLTYFQNEAQLEKSRLLSDRFSAERPKGSFSTLEIQRTEQGDSAMYLCASSFGTTKGSETQYFGPGTRLLVL.